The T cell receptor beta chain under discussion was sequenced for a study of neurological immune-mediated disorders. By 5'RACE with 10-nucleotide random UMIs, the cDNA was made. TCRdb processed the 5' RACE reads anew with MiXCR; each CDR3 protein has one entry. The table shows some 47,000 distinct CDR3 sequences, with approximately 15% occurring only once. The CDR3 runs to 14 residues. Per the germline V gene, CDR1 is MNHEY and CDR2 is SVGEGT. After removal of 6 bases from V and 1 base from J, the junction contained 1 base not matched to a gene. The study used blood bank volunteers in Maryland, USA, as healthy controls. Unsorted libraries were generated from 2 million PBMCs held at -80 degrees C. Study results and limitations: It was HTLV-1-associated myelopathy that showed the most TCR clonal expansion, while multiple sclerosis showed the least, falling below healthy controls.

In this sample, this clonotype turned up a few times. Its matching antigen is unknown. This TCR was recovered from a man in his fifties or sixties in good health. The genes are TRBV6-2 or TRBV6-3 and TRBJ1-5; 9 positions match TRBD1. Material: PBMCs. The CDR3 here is CASRGTGSNQPQHF. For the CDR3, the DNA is TGTGCCAGCAGGGGGACAGGGAGCAATCAGCCCCAGCATTTT.